The text below deals with one T cell receptor beta chain. The data were obtained in a study of blood T cell repertoires in COVID-19. Profiled with immunoSEQ multiplex PCR; TCRdb holds only in-frame clones, not every one. The data contain 89,000 or so clones, about 85% of them singletons. The germline V and J ends were trimmed by 0 bases and 7 bases, with 10 bases remaining between them. CDR3 length: 14 amino acids. Germline CDR1 reads LGHNA; CDR2 reads YSLEER. The receptor comes from a human donor in a cohort sampled during active COVID-19. Sequenced: peripheral blood. J is TRBJ2-1 and V is TRBV4-3; D is unclear. In DNA form, the CDR3 reads TGCGCCAGCAGCCAAGATAGAGGTATGAATGAGCAGTTCTTC. This translates into CASSQDRGMNEQFF.